This is a list of T cell receptor beta chains from one sample in a study of T cells after yellow fever vaccination. Each CDR3 protein is one row after TCRdb ran MiXCR on the 5' RACE reads. The sample yields around 160,000 distinct CDR3 sequences, more than 5.5% seen once. The sequencing used CD4+ T cells sorted from PBMCs, collected 5 days after the first yellow fever vaccination. The receptors were gathered from a man between 18 and 35 years old who received the YFV17D yellow fever vaccine. Both conserved end residues are part of each CDR3. The D gene is left open where the match is weak. Where a row states a size, it is once, few, many or the class of an expanded clone; other rows omit it.

v_call,d_call,clone_size,j_call,cdr3_aa,cdr3_nt
TRBV5-4,NA,NA,TRBJ2-5,CASSLGERAAQETQYF,TGTGCCAGCAGCTTGGGGGAGAGGGCAGCCCAAGAGACCCAGTACTTC
TRBV6-2/TRBV6-3,TRBD1,many,TRBJ2-2,CASSPGTATGELFF,TGTGCCAGCAGCCCCGGGACAGCGACCGGGGAGCTGTTTTTT
TRBV10-3,NA,few,TRBJ1-2,CAISESQTYYGYTF,TGTGCCATCAGTGAAAGTCAGACGTACTATGGCTACACCTTC
TRBV10-3,TRBD2,NA,TRBJ2-2,CAISDPGLGNTGELFF,TGTGCCATCAGTGACCCGGGACTAGGGAACACCGGGGAGCTGTTTTTT
TRBV23-1,TRBD2,few,TRBJ2-5,CASSHKTSGRKETQYF,TGCGCCAGCAGTCATAAGACTAGCGGCCGAAAAGAGACCCAGTACTTC
TRBV5-1,NA,many,TRBJ1-5,CASSTGGGDQPQHF,TGCGCCAGCAGCACGGGGGGAGGGGATCAGCCCCAGCATTTT
TRBV29-1,TRBD1,many,TRBJ1-4,CSARQGVEKLFF,TGCAGCGCTAGACAGGGAGTCGAAAAACTGTTTTTT
TRBV7-2,NA,many,TRBJ2-2,CASSLGGNTGELFF,TGTGCCAGCAGCTTAGGCGGGAACACCGGGGAGCTGTTTTTT
TRBV10-1,NA,many,TRBJ2-5,CASSESMPGRSPQYF,TGCGCCAGCAGTGAGTCTATGCCGGGGCGGAGTCCCCAGTACTTC
TRBV20-1,NA,few,TRBJ1-1,CSARHTEAFF,TGCAGTGCTAGACACACTGAAGCTTTCTTT
TRBV18,TRBD2,few,TRBJ2-3,CASSPPTSGGLTDTQYF,TGTGCCAGCTCACCACCTACTAGCGGGGGACTCACAGATACGCAGTATTTT
TRBV7-9,NA,many,TRBJ2-2,CASSFASPNTGELFF,TGTGCCAGCAGCTTTGCCAGCCCGAACACCGGGGAGCTGTTTTTT
TRBV5-5,NA,few,TRBJ1-2,CASSVDGDNYGYTF,TGTGCCAGCAGCGTGGACGGTGATAACTATGGCTACACCTTC
TRBV27,TRBD2,NA,TRBJ2-3,CASSLRRGGSTDTQYF,TGTGCCAGCAGTTTAAGGCGGGGGGGAAGCACAGATACGCAGTATTTT
TRBV7-2,TRBD1,few,TRBJ1-1,CASSYRGRDTEAFF,TGTGCCAGCAGCTACAGGGGGCGGGACACTGAAGCTTTCTTT
TRBV12-3/TRBV12-4,NA,NA,TRBJ1-3,CASLLGAGNTIYF,TGTGCCAGTTTACTCGGGGCCGGAAACACCATATATTTT
TRBV19,NA,many,TRBJ1-4,CASSMRIAEKLFF,TGTGCCAGTAGTATGCGGATTGCGGAAAAACTGTTTTTT
TRBV10-3,TRBD2,many,TRBJ2-3,CAINGGAADTQYF,TGTGCCATCAACGGGGGGGCGGCAGATACGCAGTATTTT
TRBV5-1,NA,many,TRBJ1-3,CASSLESTGNTIYF,TGCGCCAGCAGCTTGGAATCGACTGGAAACACCATATATTTT
TRBV3-1,NA,many,TRBJ1-5,CASSLQGQPQHF,TGTGCCAGCAGCCTTCAGGGTCAGCCCCAGCATTTT
TRBV4-1,TRBD1,few,TRBJ1-2,CASSPPRQGAHGYTF,TGCGCCAGCAGCCCCCCCCGACAGGGGGCTCACGGCTACACCTTC
TRBV9,NA,many,TRBJ1-2,CASSAGTYYGYTF,TGTGCCAGCAGCGCTGGGACATACTATGGCTACACCTTC
TRBV4-3,TRBD1,NA,TRBJ2-1,CASSQDSGTEVGQFF,TGCGCCAGCAGCCAAGATTCCGGGACAGAGGTTGGGCAGTTCTTC